The next 31 T cell receptor beta chains were all read from a single sample in a study of T cells expressing NK-cell markers. TCRdb derives one entry per CDR3 protein from the 5' RACE reads, leaving out DNA. This sample lists about 440,000 distinct CDR3 sequences; its ten largest clones have roughly 8%. Sequenced sample: blood T cells: a sorted CD56 or NKG2C T cell subset, CD4+ or CD8+ T cells, or bulk PBMC T cells (not recorded which). The receptors derive from a woman aged 18-69 years in good health.

The rearrangement joins TRBV20-1 to TRBJ1-6. The CDR3 is 15 amino acids. Germline CDR1 and CDR2: DFQATT and SNEGSKA (reference sequence). CDR3 in amino acids: CSAGTGGAHNSPLHF.

This chain connects TRBV6-1 to TRBJ1-3; with no DNA, the TCRdb D assignment of TRBD1 cannot be verified. CDR3 length: 18 residues. CDR1 and CDR2 (germline): MNHNS, SASEGT. The CDR3 protein is CASNAGLLTVSSGNTIYF.

The chain joins TRBV12-3 or TRBV12-4 to TRBJ2-5; TCRdb's D gene call, TRBD2, goes unchecked for lack of DNA. This CDR3 is 13 amino acids long. The CDR3 region is CASSSGLGETQYF.

The V call is TRBV24-1, the J call TRBJ2-1; checking the TCRdb D call of TRBD2 is not possible without DNA. There are 16 residues in the CDR3. Germline V gene lookup returns CDR1 KGHDR and CDR2 SFDVKD. The CDR3 protein is CATSDPPGAGRDEQFF.

The chain combines TRBV11-2 with TRBJ2-3; the TCRdb call, TRBD1, lacks DNA for checking. The germline gives CDR1 SGHAT, CDR2 FQNNGV. There are 15 residues in the CDR3. The CDR3 here is CASSFTGYQIDTQYF.

The V and J genes are TRBV24-1 and TRBJ2-7. The germline CDR1 and CDR2 sequences are KGHDR and SFDVKD. There are 15 residues in the CDR3. CDR3 in amino acids: CATSDTRQSSYEQYF.

The rearrangement uses TRBV29-1 and TRBJ1-1. The CDR3 contains 11 residues. From germline, CDR1 is SQVTM and CDR2 ANQGSEA. The CDR3 loop reads CSVEDGSGAFF.

The chain couples TRBV6-2 or TRBV6-3 to TRBJ2-7; TCRdb lists TRBD1, though no DNA is available to test this call. CDR1 MNHEY and CDR2 SVGEGT come from the germline V gene. The CDR3 contains 14 residues. The CDR3 spells CASRRSGTAYEQYF.

The J gene is TRBJ1-2, the V gene TRBV27; no DNA is available, so the TRBD1 call from TCRdb remains unchecked. The CDR3 runs 15 residues. Germline V gene data show CDR1 as MNHEY and CDR2 as SMNVEV (reference sequence). The CDR3 sequence: CASSLVLGTTYGYTF.

The rearrangement joins TRBV4-1 to TRBJ1-2. The V gene's germline CDR1 is MGHRA and CDR2 YSYEKL. The CDR3 is made up of 15 amino acids. The chain's CDR3 is CASSQPLGGNYGYTF.

The CDR3 reads CASRDPTGNNSPLHF. The J gene is TRBJ1-6, the V gene TRBV6-2 or TRBV6-3; the TCRdb call, TRBD1, lacks DNA for checking. This CDR3 region has 15 residues. Germline CDR1 reads MNHEY; CDR2 reads SVGEGT.

The chain carries TRBV20-1 and TRBJ1-4. This CDR3 is 12 amino acids long. From germline, CDR1 is DFQATT and CDR2 SNEGSKA (reference sequence). The CDR3 loop reads CSAKSRYEKLFF.

J is TRBJ2-1 and V is TRBV19; the TCRdb call, TRBD1, lacks DNA for checking. The CDR3 spans 12 residues. Germline loops: CDR1 LNHDA, CDR2 SQIVND (reference sequence). The CDR3 loop is CASNARPNEQFF.

The chain is built from TRBV29-1 and TRBJ2-1; TCRdb reports TRBD1, a call that lacks DNA to check it against. In germline, CDR1 is SQVTM, CDR2 ANQGSEA. The CDR3 is 12 amino acids. CDR3 amino acids: CSSGTAFNEQFF.

The J gene is TRBJ2-6, the V gene TRBV6-2 or TRBV6-3. Per the germline V gene, CDR1 is MNHEY and CDR2 is SVGEGT. This CDR3 contains 16 residues. This CDR3 reads CASSYDTASGANVLTF.

This sequence joins TRBV29-1 and TRBJ2-2. Germline CDR1 reads SQVTM; CDR2 reads ANQGSEA. The CDR3 runs to 13 residues. The CDR3 sequence: CSVEDSNTGELFF.

This rearrangement joins TRBV5-1 to TRBJ1-6; TCRdb's D gene call, TRBD1, goes unchecked for lack of DNA. CDR1 and CDR2 (germline): SGHRS, YFSETQ. The CDR3 sequence is 17 residues long. The CDR3 spells CASSLQGSSSYNSPLHF.

This chain links TRBV20-1 with TRBJ2-2; TCRdb lists TRBD1, though no DNA is available to test this call. CDR3 length: 13 residues. Germline V gene sequence: CDR1 DFQATT, CDR2 SNEGSKA (reference sequence). CDR3 amino acids: CSAPGRNTGELFF.

V is TRBV2 and J is TRBJ1-4; the D call of TRBD1 rests on TCRdb alone, since no DNA is present to check it. The CDR3 loop spans 13 amino acids. Germline lookup yields CDR1 SNHLY and CDR2 FYNNEI. This CDR3 is CASIRDGNEKLFF.

The chain links TRBV20-1 to TRBJ2-1; TCRdb's D gene call, TRBD2, goes unchecked for lack of DNA. CDR3 length: 16 amino acids. From germline, CDR1 is DFQATT and CDR2 SNEGSKA (reference sequence). CDR3 sequence: CSASGASGRVGNEQFF.

The J gene is TRBJ1-5, the V gene TRBV12-3 or TRBV12-4. The CDR3 loop spans 13 amino acids. CDR3 protein: CASKGYSNQPQHF.

This chain uses TRBV3-1 with TRBJ2-3. Germline CDR1 reads LGHDT; CDR2 reads YNNKEL (reference sequence). This CDR3 comprises 13 residues. The CDR3: CASSLLTTDTQYF.

This rearrangement joins TRBV4-3 to TRBJ2-1; the D call of TRBD2 rests on TCRdb alone, since no DNA is present to check it. CDR3 length: 15 residues. Germline CDR1 LGHNA, CDR2 YSLEER. The CDR3 loop is CASSQGVGRANEQFF.

The chain carries TRBV4-2 and TRBJ2-1; TCRdb designates TRBD2, a call that cannot be tested without DNA. The CDR3 totals 17 residues. In germline, CDR1 is LGHNA, CDR2 YNFKEQ. The CDR3 loop reads CASSLRLAGFGLNEQFF.

The V and J genes are TRBV7-6 and TRBJ2-1. The CDR3 loop spans 11 amino acids. CDR1 SGHVS and CDR2 FNYEAQ come from the germline V gene. The CDR3 sequence is CASSAFNEQFF.

The chain joins TRBV29-1 to TRBJ1-1. This CDR3 has 11 amino acids. Germline V gene sequence: CDR1 SQVTM, CDR2 ANQGSEA. CDR3 sequence reads: CSAAGYTEAFF.

The chain carries TRBV27 and TRBJ1-2; TCRdb returns TRBD1, unconfirmable since there is no DNA. CDR1 MNHEY and CDR2 SMNVEV come from the germline V gene (reference sequence). CDR3 length: 14 residues. The CDR3 sequence: CASSSLDRGYGYTF.

The chain joins TRBV9 to TRBJ2-1; checking the TCRdb D call of TRBD1 is not possible without DNA. The CDR3 totals 20 residues. CDR1 SGDLS and CDR2 YYNGEE come from the germline V gene. CDR3 sequence reads: CASSGKDTIFPAGSYNEQFF.

This chain connects TRBV20-1 to TRBJ2-7; lacking DNA, the TRBD2 call made by TCRdb goes unchecked. The V gene's germline CDR1 is DFQATT and CDR2 SNEGSKA (reference sequence). The CDR3 runs 14 residues. The CDR3 spells CSASRSRGSYEQYF.

The chain uses TRBV9 and TRBJ2-3. CDR3 length equals 14 residues. CDR1 is SGDLS, CDR2 YYNGEE, per germline. CDR3 sequence: CASSVEGTTDTQYF.

V and J are TRBV7-6 and TRBJ1-1. Germline values: CDR1 SGHVS, CDR2 FNYEAQ. The CDR3 contains 14 residues. The CDR3 spells CASSSGNMNTEAFF.